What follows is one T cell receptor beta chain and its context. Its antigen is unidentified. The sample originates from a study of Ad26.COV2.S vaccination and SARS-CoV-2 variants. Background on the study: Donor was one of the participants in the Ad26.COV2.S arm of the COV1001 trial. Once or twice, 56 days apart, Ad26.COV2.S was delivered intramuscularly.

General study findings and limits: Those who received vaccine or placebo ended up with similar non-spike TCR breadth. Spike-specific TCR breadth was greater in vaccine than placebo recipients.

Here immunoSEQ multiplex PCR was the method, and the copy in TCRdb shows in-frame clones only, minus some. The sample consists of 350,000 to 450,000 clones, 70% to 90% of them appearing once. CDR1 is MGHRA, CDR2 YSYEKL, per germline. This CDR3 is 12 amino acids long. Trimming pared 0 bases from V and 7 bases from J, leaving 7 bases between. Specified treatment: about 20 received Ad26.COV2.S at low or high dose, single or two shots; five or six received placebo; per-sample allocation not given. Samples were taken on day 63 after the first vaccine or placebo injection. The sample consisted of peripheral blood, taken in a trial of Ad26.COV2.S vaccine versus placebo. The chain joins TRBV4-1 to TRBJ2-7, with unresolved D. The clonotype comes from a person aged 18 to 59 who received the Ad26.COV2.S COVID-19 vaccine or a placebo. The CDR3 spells CASSQDSDEQYF. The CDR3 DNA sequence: TGCGCCAGCAGCCAAGATTCAGATGAGCAGTACTTC.